The 19 T cell receptor beta chains reported below all come from one sample, sequenced in a study of T-cell memory formation after mild COVID-19. TCRdb reanalysed the 5' RACE reads using MiXCR and keeps one entry per CDR3 protein. The sample has about 270,000 distinct CDR3 sequences, more than 15% seen once; the top ten hold about 21%. The sample comprised PBMCs or a T cell subset sorted from them (not recorded which). Receptor source: a man between 18 and 29 years old who had mild COVID-19 (a few samples of this study predate the infection). Cell type and time point are not known.

In its sample, this clonotype was seen a few times. The chain recombines TRBV12-2 with TRBJ2-1; the table names TRBD1, a call not compared with the DNA. TRBV12-2 is flagged as a pseudogene. The CDR3 runs 12 residues. Here the CDR3 reads CASRLGGGPLFF. CDR3 DNA sequence: TGTGCAAGTCGCTTAGGGGGCGGTCCGCTGTTCTTC.

This chain uses TRBV4-1 with TRBJ2-3; 7 nucleotides align to TRBD1. Germline CDR1 and CDR2: MGHRA and YSYEKL. The junction had 7 bases not matched to a gene; V was cut back by 1 base and J by 3 bases. This CDR3 spans 16 amino acids. CDR3 nucleotide sequence: TGCGCCAGCAGCCAAGTAAACAGGGGTGTTACAGATACGCAGTATTTT. Translated: CASSQVNRGVTDTQYF.

This clonotype was counted only a few times. The V gene is TRBV7-9, the J gene TRBJ1-2; D is uncertain. This CDR3 has 14 residues. The V gene's germline CDR1 is SEHNR and CDR2 FQNEAQ (reference sequence). Between the trimmed V and J ends, which lost 1 base and 8 bases, there was a span of 14 bases. Here the CDR3 reads CASSLGRLSGGYTF. The CDR3 nucleotides read TGTGCCAGCAGCTTAGGGCGTTTGAGTGGAGGCTACACCTTC.

This clonotype was seen more than once but under ten times. The V call is TRBV7-2, the J call TRBJ2-7; TRBD1 might be the D (6 bases). The germline V gene has CDR1 SGHTA and CDR2 FQGNSA. Trimming pared 4 bases from V and 5 bases from J, leaving 9 bases between. CDR3 length: 12 residues. The CDR3 DNA is TGTGCCAGCAGCTCCACAGGGAACGAGCAGTACTTC. Translating it yields CASSSTGNEQYF.

The chain combines TRBV4-2 with TRBJ2-3; 10 bases map to TRBD2. The V and J ends lost 4 bases and 5 bases, in that order; junction bases with no gene match: 9. This CDR3 spans 16 amino acids. CDR1 LGHNA and CDR2 YNFKEQ come from the germline V gene. CDR3 in DNA: TGTGCCAGCAGCCTGGGACTAGCGCCGGCGGGAGATACGCAGTATTTT. Encoded protein: CASSLGLAPAGDTQYF.

This clonotype has at least ten counts. V usage is TRBV7-3 and J usage is TRBJ1-1; 7 bases line up with TRBD1. The V gene end was trimmed by 1 base and the J gene end by 8 bases; junction bases not matched to a gene: 4. The CDR3 extends over 13 amino acids. CDR1 and CDR2 (germline): SGHTA, FQGTGA. The DNA for the CDR3 is TGTGCCAGCAGCTTAATGGCAGGGGGAGAAGCTTTCTTT. It is translated as CASSLMAGGEAFF.

The V and J genes are TRBV3-1 and TRBJ2-1; D tentatively fits TRBD1 or TRBD2 (5 bases each). The V end was cut by 4 bases, the J end by 6 bases, with 16 bases between. CDR3 size: 15 residues. Germline CDR1 reads LGHDT; CDR2 reads YNNKEL (reference sequence). The CDR3 here is CASSRSGTRANEQFF. CDR3 DNA: TGTGCCAGCAGCCGCTCAGGGACCCGAGCCAATGAGCAGTTCTTC.

The rearrangement joins TRBV4-1 to TRBJ1-2; no definite D call. CDR1 and CDR2 (germline): MGHRA, YSYEKL. CDR3 length equals 17 residues. Trimming took 0 bases from V and 4 from J, leaving 18 bases between them. The CDR3 spells CASSQDYAKADGYGYTF. The CDR3 region has the DNA TGCGCCAGCAGCCAAGATTACGCGAAGGCCGATGGCTATGGCTACACCTTC.

This clonotype was seen a few times. CDR3 DNA: TGTGCCAGCAGCTTAGCGCCCGGGGGGTACCGCGAGCAGTACGTC. Amino acids: CASSLAPGGYREQYV. V gene TRBV7-6 combines with J gene TRBJ2-7; 7 nucleotides align to TRBD2. The CDR3 totals 15 residues. The junction had 8 bases not matched to a gene; V was cut back by 0 bases and J by 6 bases. Germline V lookup: CDR1 SGHVS, CDR2 FNYEAQ.

The chain employs TRBV2 and TRBJ2-5; the D is unclear. Germline loops: CDR1 SNHLY, CDR2 FYNNEI. The CDR3 totals 12 residues. V was shortened by 6 bases and J by 9 bases, with 14 bases between the two germline ends. CDR3 protein: CASRTDLAAQYF. Here the CDR3 DNA reads TGTGCCAGCAGGACTGACCTGGCGGCCCAGTACTTC.

This clonotype was detected many times. The chain combines TRBV7-2 with TRBJ1-2; D uncertain. Germline V gene lookup returns CDR1 SGHTA and CDR2 FQGNSA. The CDR3 spans 13 residues. V was clipped by 3 bases and J by 6 bases, with 11 bases between them. CDR3 in DNA: TGTGCCAGCAGCTTTTCTTCCGTGGATGGCTACACCTTC. Translation gives CASSFSSVDGYTF. Variable domain in full (rest from reference TRBV7-2 and TRBJ1-2): GAGVSQSPSNKVTEKGKDVELRCDPISGHTALYWYRQSLGQGLEFLIYFQGNSAPDKSGLPSDRFSAERTGGSVSTLTIQRTQQEDSAVYLCASSFSSVDGYTFGSGTRLTVV.

This clonotype was observed many times. The chain recombines TRBV7-2 with TRBJ2-3, with TRBD2 identical over 8 bases. The CDR3 has 14 residues. Germline CDR1 is SGHTA and CDR2 is FQGNSA. V lost 8 bases, J lost 6 bases, and 10 bases stayed unmatched. CDR3 nucleotide sequence: TGTGCCAGCCGGAAACGACTAGCGACGGATACGCAGTATTTT. Amino acid sequence: CASRKRLATDTQYF.

DNA for the CDR3: TGTGCCAGCAGTTGGGGGATGGAGGAGACCCAGTACTTC. Translation: CASSWGMEETQYF. V is TRBV27 and J is TRBJ2-5, with D perhaps being TRBD1 or TRBD2 (5 bases each). Trimming took off 4 bases at V and 5 bases at J, with 11 bases between the two ends. This CDR3 region has 13 residues. The V gene's germline CDR1 is MNHEY and CDR2 SMNVEV (reference sequence).

As for this clonotype: In this CDR3 the conserved last residue, phenylalanine or tryptophan, is missing, so a read error is likely. The CDR3 loop is CASSYGGGFKNTEAFS. In nucleotides, the CDR3 is TGTGCCAGCAGTTACGGAGGGGGGTTCAAGAACACTGAAGCTTTCTCT. V and J are TRBV6-5 and TRBJ1-1; the D gene is possibly TRBD1 (6 bases). The germline V gene encodes CDR1 MNHEY and CDR2 SVGAGI. V was clipped by 2 bases and J by 1 base, with 14 bases between them. The CDR3 runs to 16 residues.

This chain links TRBV29-1 with TRBJ2-5, with TRBD2 identical over 15 bases. J was trimmed by 6 bases and V by 4 bases; bases with no gene match: 12. The CDR3 length is 17 residues. The V gene's germline CDR1 is SQVTM and CDR2 ANQGSEA. CDR3 sequence: CSVAWTSGGAGMKTQYF. CDR3 nucleotides: TGCAGCGTTGCCTGGACTAGCGGGGGGGCGGGCATGAAGACCCAGTACTTC.

J is TRBJ2-3 and V is TRBV2; D perhaps matches TRBD1 (6 bases). The CDR3 is made up of 10 amino acids. The germline V gene encodes CDR1 SNHLY and CDR2 FYNNEI. V lost 6 bases, J lost 10 bases, and 8 bases lay in between. The CDR3 DNA sequence: TGTGCCAGCAGCCGGACAGCGCAGTATTTT. Amino acids: CASSRTAQYF.

A note on this clonotype: An end of the junction does not agree with germline; a read error may underlie this. The V gene is TRBV7-2, the J gene TRBJ2-3, with D perhaps given as TRBD1 or TRBD2 (5 bases each). This CDR3 contains 13 residues. Germline CDR1 is SGHTA and CDR2 is FQGNSA. CDR3 sequence: CASGGAATDAQYF. The CDR3 nucleotides are TGTGCCAGCGGGGGAGCGGCCACAGATGCGCAGTATTTT.

The V gene is TRBV5-1, the J gene TRBJ1-2, with D unresolved. This CDR3 comprises 13 residues. V lost 8 bases, J lost 1 base, and 12 bases lay in between. CDR1 is SGHRS, CDR2 YFSETQ, per germline. The DNA for the CDR3 is TGCGCCAGTACCGAGGGTAATAACTATGGCTACACCTTC. Residues: CASTEGNNYGYTF. Full variable domain (rest looked up from reference TRBV5-1 and TRBJ1-2): KAGVTQTPRYLIKTRGQQVTLSCSPISGHRSVSWYQQTPGQGLQFLFEYFSETQRNKGNFPGRFSGRQFSNSRSEMNVSTLELGDSALYLCASTEGNNYGYTFGSGTRLTVV.

This clonotype was seen a few times. The rearrangement joins TRBV6-2 or TRBV6-3 to TRBJ2-7; possible D gene TRBD1, 5 bases. Germline assignment: CDR1 MNHEY and CDR2 SVGEGT. CDR3 length: 13 amino acids. V shed 6 bases and J shed 7 bases, with 16 bases lying between them. CDR3 bases: TGTGCCAGCAGGGACACGACGGCGATGGAGCAGTACGTC. This sequence encodes CASRDTTAMEQYV.